The 17 T cell receptor beta chains reported below all come from one sample, sequenced in a study of T-cell reconstitution after alpha-beta-depleted transplantation in children. Unique molecular identifiers were incorporated into the prepared TCRbeta library. TCRdb analysed the PCR reads with MiXCR anew, one entry per CDR3 protein. The sample contains about 900,000 distinct CDR3 sequences, less than 30% of which appear only once. Material: PBMCs, mostly from graft donor cells, obtained 360 days after TCRalphabeta/CD19-depleted stem cell transplant. Every receptor here comes from a boy in the first two years of life who had a stem cell transplant for SCID, so the T cells may come from the graft donor.

V usage is TRBV4-1 and J usage is TRBJ2-2; the D is unclear. V was shortened by 0 bases and J by 4 bases, with 9 bases between the two germline ends. CDR3 length equals 15 residues. Germline V lookup: CDR1 MGHRA, CDR2 YSYEKL. The CDR3 region has the DNA TGCGCCAGCAGCCAAGAGATCTTGTTCACCGGGGAGCTGTTTTTT. Translation gives CASSQEILFTGELFF.

V and J are TRBV5-1 and TRBJ2-2, with a tentative D call TRBD1 (5 bases). The CDR3 sequence is 14 residues long. V lost 0 bases, J lost 5 bases, and 8 bases lay in between. Germline V gene sequence: CDR1 SGHRS, CDR2 YFSETQ. CDR3 coding DNA: TGCGCCAGCAGCTTGGGTCCAGGGACCGGGGAGCTGTTTTTT. Translation gives CASSLGPGTGELFF. The whole variable domain, filled in from reference TRBV5-1 and TRBJ2-2, reads KAGVTQTPRYLIKTRGQQVTLSCSPISGHRSVSWYQQTPGQGLQFLFEYFSETQRNKGNFPGRFSGRQFSNSRSEMNVSTLELGDSALYLCASSLGPGTGELFFGEGSRLTVL.

This clonotype has at least ten counts. The rearrangement joins TRBV7-6 to TRBJ1-1; no firm D call. Germline V lookup: CDR1 SGHVS, CDR2 FNYEAQ. CDR3 size: 16 residues. Trimming stripped 5 bases from V and 0 bases from J, with 16 bases between. CDR3 in amino acids: CASSPRGQQMNTEAFF. The DNA for the CDR3 is TGTGCCAGCAGCCCCCGCGGGCAGCAAATGAACACTGAAGCTTTCTTT.

The V gene is TRBV7-6, the J gene TRBJ2-5; 7 bases match TRBD2. Trimming cost V 5 bases and J 9 bases; bases outside gene matches: 21. The CDR3 extends over 17 amino acids. The V gene's germline CDR1 is SGHVS and CDR2 FNYEAQ. Here the CDR3 DNA reads TGTGCCAGCAGCGTAGGGCTCCCGGGACTAAGTGACTTGGCCCAGTACTTC. Translating it yields CASSVGLPGLSDLAQYF.

This chain joins TRBV7-2 and TRBJ2-3; 9 bases are shared with TRBD2. The germline V gene encodes CDR1 SGHTA and CDR2 FQGNSA. The length of the CDR3 is 15 residues. With V trimmed by 3 bases and J by 1 base, 2 bases remained unmatched. Here the CDR3 DNA reads TGTGCCAGCAGCTTCCGCGGGGGGGGCACAGATACGCAGTATTTT. It codes for CASSFRGGGTDTQYF.

This chain joins TRBV9 and TRBJ2-2, with a tentative D call TRBD2 (6 bases). The CDR3 spans 16 residues. V was cut by 0 bases and J by 1 base, with 10 bases left in between. CDR1 is SGDLS, CDR2 YYNGEE, per germline. The CDR3 bases are TGTGCCAGCAGCGTAGCTACGGGGGAGAACACCGGGGAGCTGTTTTTT. This translates into CASSVATGENTGELFF. Full variable domain (remainder filled in from reference TRBV9 and TRBJ2-2): DSGVTQTPKHLITATGQRVTLRCSPRSGDLSVYWYQQSLDQGLQFLIQYYNGEERAKGNILERFSAQQFPDLHSELNLSSLELGDSALYFCASSVATGENTGELFFGEGSRLTVL.

The V gene is TRBV12-3 or TRBV12-4, the J gene TRBJ1-1; D gene uncertain. This CDR3 is 13 amino acids long. Trimming left V 3 bases short and J 8 bases short, with 13 bases between. CDR3 bases: TGTGCCAGCAGTTTTTGGGGAGGGATCGAAGCTTTCTTT. Encoded protein: CASSFWGGIEAFF.

This clonotype was seen more than once but under ten times. This chain links TRBV7-8 with TRBJ2-7; 10 bases line up with TRBD1. V trimming: 7 bases; J trimming: 4 bases; junction bases outside the gene matches: 7. This CDR3 is 14 amino acids long. Germline lookup yields CDR1 SGHVS and CDR2 FQNEAQ. This CDR3 reads CASTVGGQGYEQYF. In DNA form, the CDR3 reads TGTGCCAGCACGGTGGGGGGACAGGGGTACGAGCAGTACTTC.

The chain recombines TRBV11-2 with TRBJ2-7; 9 bases fit TRBD1. The ends lost 8 bases at V and 1 base at J; junction bases unmatched: 15. This CDR3 spans 17 amino acids. CDR1 SGHAT and CDR2 FQNNGV come from the germline V gene. CDR3 in DNA: TGTGCCAGCGCAAAACTACAGGGGGCTCGTTCTTCCTACGAGCAGTACTTC. It encodes CASAKLQGARSSYEQYF.

This clonotype was found a few times. The gene calls are TRBV18 and TRBJ1-1; perhaps TRBD1 as D (6 bases). Germline V gene sequence: CDR1 KGHSH, CDR2 LQKENI. The CDR3 covers 14 residues. V was cut by 2 bases and J by 3 bases, with 10 bases left in between. CDR3 nucleotide sequence: TGTGCCAGCTCACCAACGCAGGGGTACACTGAAGCTTTCTTT. Translation: CASSPTQGYTEAFF.

The chain joins TRBV5-1 to TRBJ2-2; the D is unclear. V was clipped by 4 bases and J by 4 bases, with 8 bases between them. The CDR3 is 13 residues long. From germline, CDR1 is SGHRS and CDR2 YFSETQ. The CDR3 nucleotides read TGCGCCAGCAGCGTGACTGCCACCGGGGAGCTGTTTTTT. This translates into CASSVTATGELFF.

This clonotype was found a few times. J is TRBJ2-3 and V is TRBV5-1; a weak D match, TRBD2 (5 bases). The CDR3 contains 14 residues. Germline V gene sequence: CDR1 SGHRS, CDR2 YFSETQ. Deletions cut 0 bases from V and 5 bases from J, with 10 bases between. CDR3 loop: CASSLAGMGDTQYF. The CDR3 DNA follows: TGCGCCAGCAGCTTGGCGGGGATGGGAGATACGCAGTATTTT.

This clonotype was observed a few times. V usage is TRBV15 and J usage is TRBJ2-7; no clear D gene. Trimming took 1 base from V and 3 from J, leaving 10 bases between them. This CDR3 has 14 residues. The germline CDR1 and CDR2 sequences are LNHNV and YYDKDF (reference sequence). The CDR3 coding sequence is TGTGCCACCAGCAGAGGCGGCGGAGACTACGAGCAGTACTTC. It encodes CATSRGGGDYEQYF.

The CDR3 bases are TGCAGTGCTAGTCTGGGGGAGGAGACCCAGTACTTC. The encoded protein is CSASLGEETQYF. The chain couples TRBV20-1 to TRBJ2-5; D is possibly TRBD1 or TRBD2 (5 bases each). From germline, CDR1 is DFQATT and CDR2 SNEGSKA (reference sequence). CDR3 length: 12 amino acids. With 3 bases removed from V and 5 bases from J, the gap between germline ends came to 10 bases.

This rearrangement joins TRBV11-2 to TRBJ1-6; no clear D gene. CDR1 and CDR2 (germline): SGHAT, FQNNGV. V lost 0 bases to trimming and J lost 0 bases, with 15 bases between them. The CDR3 is made up of 19 amino acids. CDR3 coding DNA: TGTGCCAGCAGCTTAGAACCCAGACCTGGCAGCTCCTATAATTCACCCCTCCACTTT. Its protein is CASSLEPRPGSSYNSPLHF.

The chain joins TRBV29-1 to TRBJ2-7; D may be TRBD1 (5 bases). V lost 6 bases and J lost 0, with 9 bases in between. Germline V gives CDR1 SQVTM, CDR2 ANQGSEA. CDR3 length equals 12 residues. Here the CDR3 reads CSVGRASYEQYF. The CDR3 DNA follows: TGCAGCGTAGGCAGGGCCTCCTACGAGCAGTACTTC.

The chain couples TRBV2 to TRBJ1-1, with D possibly matching TRBD1 (6 bases). V was trimmed by 2 bases and J by 2 bases, leaving 9 bases between them. Germline V CDR1 and CDR2: SNHLY, FYNNEI. This CDR3 spans 14 amino acids. The CDR3 sequence: CASSEKGVNTEAFF. CDR3 bases: TGTGCCAGCAGTGAAAAGGGGGTAAACACTGAAGCTTTCTTT.